A single sample is the source of the 30 T cell receptor beta chains below, sequenced in a study of CD8 T cells in ankylosing spondylitis (dated by TCRdb to about 2017). Libraries were prepared through 5' RACE. TCRdb lists the instrument as Illumina HiSeq 2500. TCRdb reanalyzed the raw reads on its own, using fastp at Q25 for trimming and MiXCR for clone calling, and kept in-frame beta chains. When rows share a CDR3 protein, they turn into one entry using the most common DNA and genes. The table for this sample lists approximately 290,000 distinct CDR3 sequences; around 21% of them were counted only once. Together, the top ten hold approximately 3.7% of the sample. The material sequenced was blood, either unsorted or a sorted T cell fraction (not recorded which). The receptors were sampled from a female donor with ankylosing spondylitis or in good health (not recorded which).

This clonotype has a handful of counts. The J gene is TRBJ2-7, the V gene TRBV15, with a weak D call TRBD2 (6 bases). The CDR3 extends over 15 amino acids. CDR1 and CDR2 from the germline V gene are LNHNV and YYDKDF (reference sequence). V was trimmed by 0 bases and J by 3 bases, leaving 12 bases between them. The CDR3 region is CATSREGGNSYEQYF. The CDR3 DNA sequence: TGTGCCACCAGCAGAGAAGGCGGGAACAGCTACGAGCAGTACTTC.

This clonotype was detected ten times or more. V and J are TRBV20-1 and TRBJ2-7; no firm D call. The CDR3 has 11 amino acids. V was cut by 0 bases and J by 6 bases, with 6 bases left in between. Germline values: CDR1 DFQATT, CDR2 SNEGSKA (reference sequence). DNA for the CDR3: TGCAGTGCTAGAGATTCGATCGAGCAGTACTTC. As protein: CSARDSIEQYF.

The chain employs TRBV6-5 and TRBJ2-7; 10 positions agree with TRBD1. J was trimmed by 3 bases and V by 2 bases; bases with no gene match: 10. CDR3 length: 17 amino acids. Per germline, CDR1 MNHEY and CDR2 SVGAGI. The CDR3 bases are TGTGCCAGCAGTTACGGGGGAGGGACAGGGGAGGTCTACGAGCAGTACTTC. Translation: CASSYGGGTGEVYEQYF.

A few counts support this clonotype. The chain couples TRBV20-1 to TRBJ1-1, with 9 bases that match TRBD1. Looked up from germline, CDR1 is DFQATT and CDR2 is SNEGSKA (reference sequence). The junction had 7 bases not matched to a gene; V was cut back by 4 bases and J by 4 bases. The CDR3 has 14 amino acids. CDR3 region: CSATSDRGVTEAFF. The CDR3, as DNA: TGCAGTGCTACCTCGGACAGGGGAGTCACTGAAGCTTTCTTT.

This clonotype appeared a few times. The chain is built from TRBV29-1 and TRBJ2-7; TRBD1 matches 7 bases. From germline, CDR1 is SQVTM and CDR2 ANQGSEA. The CDR3 sequence is 15 residues long. V was clipped by 7 bases and J by 3 bases; unmatched bases: 15. The CDR3: CSAEQHNRGFYEQYF. CDR3 DNA: TGCAGCGCGGAACAACATAACAGGGGATTCTACGAGCAGTACTTC.

This clonotype was seen only a few times. The chain employs TRBV20-1 and TRBJ2-2; the match to TRBD2 covers 7 bases. Trimming took 3 bases from V and 7 from J; bases not matched to a gene: 11. Germline CDR1 is DFQATT and CDR2 is SNEGSKA (reference sequence). The CDR3 contains 15 residues. Here the CDR3 DNA reads TGCAGTGCTAGGGACCCAGAGCGGGGAAGCGGGGAGCTGTTTTTT. As protein: CSARDPERGSGELFF.

This clonotype showed up just a few times. The V call is TRBV29-1, the J call TRBJ1-1; no definite D call. The germline gives CDR1 SQVTM, CDR2 ANQGSEA. V gave up 3 bases and J gave up 4 bases, with 12 bases separating them. This CDR3 has 13 amino acids. The CDR3 region is CSVEEGTRTEAFF. The CDR3 DNA sequence: TGCAGCGTTGAGGAGGGTACTCGCACTGAAGCTTTCTTT.

The chain couples TRBV5-8 to TRBJ2-7; 7 bases map to TRBD1. Germline V gene lookup returns CDR1 SGHTS and CDR2 YDEGEE. The trim removed 4 bases at V and 2 bases at J, leaving 12 bases unmatched. The CDR3 covers 16 residues. DNA of the CDR3: TGTGCCAGCAGCCAGGGGGAGACCGAAAACCCCTACGAGCAGTACTTC. Amino acid sequence: CASSQGETENPYEQYF.

The gene calls are TRBV5-1 and TRBJ1-1; 10 bases are a match to TRBD1. Germline-derived CDR1 and CDR2 are SGHRS and YFSETQ. V shed 3 bases, J shed 4 bases, and the junction held 6 bases outside the gene matches. The CDR3 runs to 15 residues. The CDR3 loop is CASSSTGTGVTEAFF. Here the CDR3 DNA reads TGCGCCAGCAGCTCTACCGGGACAGGGGTCACTGAAGCTTTCTTT. Full variable domain (rest looked up from reference TRBV5-1 and TRBJ1-1): KAGVTQTPRYLIKTRGQQVTLSCSPISGHRSVSWYQQTPGQGLQFLFEYFSETQRNKGNFPGRFSGRQFSNSRSEMNVSTLELGDSALYLCASSSTGTGVTEAFFGQGTRLTVV.

The genes are TRBV6-2 or TRBV6-3 and TRBJ2-1; D gene ambiguous. The germline CDR1 and CDR2 sequences are MNHEY and SVGEGT. The CDR3 contains 12 residues. Trimming took off 4 bases at V and 10 bases at J, with 11 bases between the two ends. CDR3 bases: TGTGCCAGCAGTTTCCAAAGGGCGGAGCAGTTCTTC. It specifies CASSFQRAEQFF.

This clonotype has at least ten counts. V gene TRBV29-1 combines with J gene TRBJ1-4; no reliable D call. V dropped 7 bases and J dropped 5 bases, with 14 bases sitting between them. In germline, CDR1 is SQVTM, CDR2 ANQGSEA. This CDR3 is 13 amino acids long. The CDR3 nucleotides are TGCAGCGCATGGAGCGCACTCAATGAAAAACTGTTTTTT. Protein: CSAWSALNEKLFF. Combining the CDR3 with reference TRBV29-1 and TRBJ1-4 gives the whole variable domain SAVISQKPSRDICQRGTSLTIQCQVDSQVTMMFWYRQQPGQSLTLIATANQGSEATYESGFVIDKFPISRPNLTFSTLTVSNMSPEDSSIYLCSAWSALNEKLFFGSGTQLSVL.

J is TRBJ1-3 and V is TRBV28, with D uncertain. Trimming cost V 5 bases and J 3 bases, with 14 bases left between them. The V gene's germline CDR1 is MDHEN and CDR2 SYDVKM. CDR3 size: 15 residues. As DNA, the CDR3 is TGTGCCAGCAGTCCCGGTACTACGGGTGGAAACACCATATATTTT. The encoded protein is CASSPGTTGGNTIYF.

The sample holds a few counts of this clonotype. This sequence joins TRBV3-1 and TRBJ2-7, with D perhaps matching TRBD1 (5 bases). V was cut by 2 bases and J by 7 bases, with 9 bases left in between. This CDR3 contains 12 residues. CDR1 and CDR2 (germline): LGHDT, YNNKEL (reference sequence). CDR3 coding DNA: TGTGCCAGCAGCCAACTAGGGGATGAGCAGTACTTC. Translating it yields CASSQLGDEQYF.

The chain carries TRBV27 and TRBJ2-1; TRBD2 might be the D (5 bases). Germline CDR1 reads MNHEY; CDR2 reads SMNVEV (reference sequence). Deletions cut 7 bases from V and 4 bases from J, with 11 bases between. The CDR3 is 13 residues long. CDR3 DNA: TGTGCCAGCAAGCGGTCTCCTTACAATGAGCAGTTCTTC. Translated: CASKRSPYNEQFF.

This clonotype was counted a few times. The DNA of the CDR3 is TGCAGTGCTAGGGGGGGGGTAGCGGGAGGATCCTACAATGAGCAGTTCTTC. Its protein is CSARGGVAGGSYNEQFF. The J gene is TRBJ2-1, the V gene TRBV20-1; TRBD2 aligns across 10 bases. Germline values: CDR1 DFQATT, CDR2 SNEGSKA (reference sequence). CDR3 length: 17 residues. J gave up 1 base and V 3 bases, and 9 bases lay outside the gene matches.

This clonotype was seen repeatedly, ten times or more. The chain joins TRBV12-3 or TRBV12-4 to TRBJ2-3, with 10 bases fitting TRBD2. J gave up 1 base and V 3 bases, and 7 bases lay outside the gene matches. There are 17 residues in the CDR3. The CDR3 sequence is CASSFQAGGSGTDTQYF. The CDR3 coding sequence is TGTGCCAGCAGTTTCCAAGCGGGAGGGAGTGGCACAGATACGCAGTATTTT.

This clonotype was seen ten or more times. The chain uses TRBV5-1 and TRBJ2-2, with D perhaps matching TRBD1 (6 bases). This CDR3 region has 18 residues. The germline V gene has CDR1 SGHRS and CDR2 YFSETQ. V lost 4 bases and J 0 bases, leaving 19 bases between the germline ends. The CDR3 spells CASSLTPRQATNTGELFF. The CDR3, as DNA: TGCGCCAGCAGCCTAACCCCCCGACAGGCCACGAACACCGGGGAGCTGTTTTTT.

The J gene is TRBJ2-2, the V gene TRBV6-1; either TRBD1 or TRBD2 may supply D (5 bases each). Trimming removed 6 bases at V and 2 bases at J, with 13 bases between. Germline V gives CDR1 MNHNS, CDR2 SASEGT. This CDR3 has 15 residues. The CDR3 is CASRTGRTNTGELFF. CDR3 DNA sequence: TGTGCCAGCAGAACGGGACGGACCAACACCGGGGAGCTGTTTTTT.

This clonotype was seen a few times. This chain joins TRBV29-1 and TRBJ1-1; possibly TRBD1 for D (6 bases). Germline CDR1 is SQVTM and CDR2 is ANQGSEA. CDR3 length: 10 residues. The V and J ends lost 7 bases and 10 bases respectively, with 13 bases between them. CDR3 DNA: TGCAGCGCCCTTTTAGGGGGAGCTTTCTTT. This gives the protein CSALLGGAFF.

The chain combines TRBV3-1 with TRBJ2-7; D unresolved. Trimming cost V 5 bases and J 2 bases, with 4 bases left between them. Germline loops: CDR1 LGHDT, CDR2 YNNKEL (reference sequence). The CDR3 totals 11 residues. CDR3 nucleotide sequence: TGTGCCAGCAGCACCCCCTACGAGCAGTACTTC. Its protein is CASSTPYEQYF.

This clonotype was seen a few times. V is TRBV5-5 and J is TRBJ2-1; no clear D. This CDR3 has 14 amino acids. CDR1 is SGHKS, CDR2 YYEKEE, per germline (reference sequence). Deletions cut 7 bases from V and 2 bases from J, with 13 bases between. CDR3 in amino acids: CASGMQSTYNEQFF. The CDR3 DNA sequence: TGTGCCAGCGGGATGCAATCCACCTACAATGAGCAGTTCTTC.

This clonotype was detected a few times. The genes are TRBV13 and TRBJ1-5, with D tentatively TRBD1 (5 bases). The CDR3 is made up of 13 amino acids. CDR1 PRHDT and CDR2 FYEKMQ come from the germline V gene (reference sequence). Trimming took 6 bases from V and 3 from J, leaving 9 bases between them. This chain's CDR3 is CASRLGTNQPQHF. For the CDR3, the DNA is TGTGCCAGCAGGTTGGGGACCAATCAGCCCCAGCATTTT.

This chain connects TRBV20-1 to TRBJ2-7; D remains ambiguous. CDR3 length: 13 amino acids. Trimming cost V 4 bases and J 0 bases, with 10 bases left between them. Germline values: CDR1 DFQATT, CDR2 SNEGSKA (reference sequence). CDR3 sequence: CSATTPSSYEQYF. DNA of the CDR3: TGCAGTGCTACGACTCCGAGCTCCTACGAGCAGTACTTC.

This clonotype was counted many times. V gene TRBV12-3 or TRBV12-4 combines with J gene TRBJ1-1, with a weak D call TRBD1 (6 bases). The CDR3 sequence is 15 residues long. Trimming removed 5 bases at V and 5 bases at J, with 18 bases between. The CDR3 reads CASSRGQSVSTEAFF. The CDR3 DNA follows: TGTGCCAGCAGTCGTGGACAGTCCGTTAGTACTGAAGCTTTCTTT.

This chain joins TRBV7-6 and TRBJ2-1; 12 nucleotides align to TRBD2. The CDR3 is 15 residues long. The V and J ends lost 5 bases and 9 bases, in that order; junction bases with no gene match: 8. CDR1 and CDR2 from the germline V gene are SGHVS and FNYEAQ. CDR3 bases: TGTGCCAGCAGCCCCGGGCTAGCGGGAGGGGCTGAGCAGTTCTTC. It specifies CASSPGLAGGAEQFF.

CDR3 amino acids: CASSPNSGDYGYTF. The CDR3 region has the DNA TGTGCCAGCAGCCCAAATTCGGGGGACTATGGCTACACCTTC. This chain joins TRBV6-2 or TRBV6-3 and TRBJ1-2; a weak D match, TRBD1 (5 bases). CDR3 length: 14 amino acids. Trimming removed 6 bases at V and 3 bases at J, with 14 bases between. Germline-derived CDR1 and CDR2 are MNHEY and SVGEGT.

Only a few counts were recorded for this clonotype. The chain uses TRBV6-2 or TRBV6-3 and TRBJ2-7; D perhaps matches TRBD2 (5 bases). The germline CDR1 and CDR2 sequences are MNHEY and SVGEGT. The CDR3 has 15 amino acids. V shed 0 bases and J shed 7 bases, with 16 bases lying between them. CDR3 in DNA: TGTGCCAGCAGTTACTCGCTAGCTCGGACCTGGGAGCAGTACTTC. Translation gives CASSYSLARTWEQYF.

This clonotype was counted once. V gene TRBV6-1 combines with J gene TRBJ1-5; 8 positions agree with TRBD1. Germline V gene sequence: CDR1 MNHNS, CDR2 SASEGT. The CDR3 runs to 15 residues. V gave up 7 bases and J gave up 7 bases; unmatched junction bases: 12. CDR3 sequence: CASKRPGGTSQPQHF. The CDR3 region has the DNA TGTGCCAGCAAGCGTCCAGGGGGCACGTCCCAGCCCCAGCATTTT.

This clonotype was seen a handful of times. This sequence joins TRBV6-5 and TRBJ2-7; D is possibly TRBD2 (6 bases). Trimming took 4 bases from V and 1 from J, leaving 17 bases between them. Per germline, CDR1 MNHEY and CDR2 SVGAGI. The CDR3 length is 16 residues. The CDR3 bases are TGTGCCAGCAGTTCTTTAAGGGCCGGGGGATCCTACGAGCAGTACTTC. Residues: CASSSLRAGGSYEQYF.

This clonotype has only a few counts. The chain joins TRBV29-1 to TRBJ2-2; no firm D call. Germline V lookup: CDR1 SQVTM, CDR2 ANQGSEA. Trimming shortened V by 3 bases and J by 2 bases, and 7 bases separated the two germline ends. This CDR3 comprises 13 residues. The CDR3 region has the DNA TGCAGCGTTGACAGGCTAAACACCGGGGAGCTGTTTTTT. Translated: CSVDRLNTGELFF.